The clone carrying this TCR beta chain was found a few times. The target antigen is unknown. Over 18 months, lack of ophthalmopathy progression marked Graves' hyperthyroidism as stable. This specimen comes from a study of T cells in Graves' hyperthyroidism and ophthalmopathy. Turning to the study itself: At initial diagnosis, before any treatment had begun, peripheral blood was obtained.

The study, taken as a whole, reports: Classification by a 13 V-J model distinguished ophthalmopathy from stable hyperthyroidism.

The source material, RNA transcripts, was used to amplify TCR beta CDR3 regions. HTBI primers were the set used in a first-round RT-PCR of the TCR CDR3. TCRdb passed the multiplex PCR reads through MiXCR, listing each CDR3 protein once. The data contain around 760,000 distinct CDR3 sequences, 30% to 40% of them singletons. The TCR was taken from a woman aged 40 to 50 with Graves' hyperthyroidism. Input material: blood.

Written as DNA, the CDR3 is TGTGCCAGCAGCTTGGTAACAGGAAGGACCGGGGAGCTGTTTTTT. Its translation is CASSLVTGRTGELFF. The chain couples TRBV5-6 to TRBJ2-2, with TRBD1 as a possible D gene (5 bases). The germline V gene has CDR1 SGHDT and CDR2 YYEEEE. The CDR3 has 15 residues. V dropped 0 bases and J dropped 5 bases, with 11 bases sitting between them. The full variable domain, with the rest looked up from reference TRBV5-6 and TRBJ2-2, is DAGVTQSPTHLIKTRGQQVTLRCSPKSGHDTVSWYQQALGQGPQFIFQYYEEEERQRGNFPDRFSGHQFPNYSSELNVNALLLGDSALYLCASSLVTGRTGELFFGEGSRLTVL.